A selection of T cell receptor beta chains follows, all from one sample in a study of blood T cell repertoires in COVID-19. Sequencing was performed with immunoSEQ multiplex PCR; in TCRdb, only in-frame clones are kept and a portion is missing. Among 97,000 or so clones listed, almost 85% were seen once. The sample consisted of peripheral blood. The origin of the receptors is a man between 65 and 85 years old with acute or convalescent COVID-19. Both conserved end residues are part of each CDR3. The D gene is left open where the match is weak. A row's size may be missing; if present it is once, few, many or a size class.

D: .; V: TRBV11-1; J: TRBJ1-2; size: .; CDR3: CASSLQGGTSRGYTF; DNA: TGTGCCAGCAGCTTACAAGGGGGAACAAGCCGGGGCTACACCTTC
D: .; V: TRBV19; J: TRBJ1-4; size: medium-sized; CDR3: CASSPRGLSEKLFF; DNA: TGTGCCAGTAGCCCTAGGGGGTTGAGCGAAAAACTGTTTTTT
D: .; V: TRBV9; J: TRBJ1-6; size: .; CDR3: CASSVSRESPLHF; DNA: TGTGCCAGCAGCGTAAGCCGGGAATCACCCCTCCACTTT
D: .; V: TRBV7-8; J: TRBJ1-5; size: .; CDR3: CASSLDPPQYSNQPQHF; DNA: TGTGCCAGCAGCTTAGACCCCCCACAGTATAGCAATCAGCCCCAGCATTTT
D: .; V: TRBV9; J: TRBJ1-1; size: .; CDR3: CASSVTGNTEAFF; DNA: TGTGCCAGCAGCGTCACGGGGAACACTGAAGCTTTCTTT
D: TRBD1; V: TRBV7-8; J: TRBJ1-4; size: .; CDR3: CASSPRTGADEKLFF; DNA: TGTGCCAGCAGCCCCCGGACAGGGGCGGATGAAAAACTGTTTTTT
D: .; V: TRBV5-1; J: TRBJ2-5; size: .; CDR3: CASSLVPLQETQYF; DNA: TGCGCCAGCAGCTTGGTCCCTTTGCAAGAGACCCAGTACTTC
D: .; V: TRBV20-1; J: TRBJ1-2; size: .; CDR3: CSATTFYGYTF; DNA: TGCAGTGCCACAACCTTCTATGGCTACACCTTC
D: TRBD2; V: TRBV5-5; J: TRBJ2-5; size: .; CDR3: CASSLGLAGVETRYF; DNA: TGTGCCAGCAGCTTGGGTCTAGCGGGAGTAGAGACCCGGTACTTC
D: TRBD1; V: TRBV5-6; J: TRBJ1-2; size: .; CDR3: CASSLGPGTALIGYTF; DNA: TGTGCCAGCAGCTTAGGTCCAGGGACAGCCTTGATCGGCTACACCTTC
D: TRBD1; V: TRBV9; J: TRBJ2-7; size: .; CDR3: CASSARDRDSYEQYF; DNA: TGTGCCAGCAGCGCCCGGGACAGGGACTCCTACGAGCAGTACTTC
D: TRBD1; V: TRBV6-6; J: TRBJ2-5; size: .; CDR3: CASSRGLETQYF; DNA: TGTGCCAGCAGCAGGGGGCTAGAGACCCAGTACTTC
D: .; V: TRBV6-5; J: TRBJ1-2; size: .; CDR3: CASTAGPNYGYTF; DNA: TGTGCCAGCACGGCAGGTCCTAACTATGGCTACACCTTC
D: TRBD1; V: TRBV2; J: TRBJ2-7; size: .; CDR3: CASSAGTGLSYEQYF; DNA: TGTGCCAGCAGTGCTGGGACAGGCCTCTCCTACGAGCAGTACTTC
D: .; V: TRBV28; J: TRBJ1-2; size: .; CDR3: CASRTTGGIDYGYTF; DNA: TGTGCCAGCAGAACCACCGGGGGGATTGACTATGGCTACACCTTC
D: .; V: TRBV25-1; J: TRBJ2-5; size: .; CDR3: CASSEWREQETQYF; DNA: TGTGCCAGCAGTGAATGGAGGGAACAAGAGACCCAGTACTTC
D: .; V: TRBV6-6; J: TRBJ2-7; size: .; CDR3: CASAGSSYEQYF; DNA: TGTGCCAGCGCGGGCAGCTCCTACGAGCAGTACTTC
D: TRBD2; V: TRBV6-6; J: TRBJ2-5; size: .; CDR3: CASSQAGAIQETQYF; DNA: TGTGCCAGCAGCCAAGCGGGGGCGATTCAAGAGACCCAGTACTTC
D: .; V: TRBV6-2/TRBV6-3; J: TRBJ2-2; size: few; CDR3: CASSYKGVTGELFF; DNA: TGTGCCAGCAGTTACAAGGGGGTTACCGGGGAGCTGTTTTTT
D: .; V: TRBV30; J: TRBJ1-1; size: .; CDR3: CAWSASRLASEAFF; DNA: TGTGCCTGGAGTGCTAGTAGACTCGCCAGTGAAGCTTTCTTT
D: TRBD1; V: TRBV27; J: TRBJ2-1; size: .; CDR3: CASSSTTGNEQFF; DNA: TGTGCCAGCAGTTCCACGACAGGGAATGAGCAGTTCTTC
D: .; V: TRBV2; J: TRBJ1-1; size: .; CDR3: CASRVTIEAFF; DNA: TGTGCCAGCAGGGTTACAATTGAAGCTTTCTTT
D: .; V: TRBV6-5; J: TRBJ1-6; size: .; CDR3: CASSYWRGAKDSPLHF; DNA: TGTGCCAGCAGTTACTGGCGGGGGGCGAAGGATTCACCCCTCCACTTT
D: TRBD1; V: TRBV4-2; J: TRBJ1-3; size: .; CDR3: CASSHGQGAFVGNTIYF; DNA: TGTGCCAGCAGCCACGGACAGGGGGCCTTTGTTGGAAACACCATATATTTT
D: TRBD1; V: TRBV3-1/TRBV3-2; J: TRBJ1-2; size: few; CDR3: CASSPGTGLWNGYTF; DNA: TGTGCCAGCAGCCCTGGGACAGGGTTATGGAATGGCTACACCTTC
D: .; V: TRBV6-6; J: TRBJ2-3; size: .; CDR3: CASSLADTQYF; DNA: TGTGCCAGCAGTCTCGCAGATACGCAGTATTTT
D: .; V: TRBV7-2; J: TRBJ2-7; size: few; CDR3: CASSPPDRYEQYF; DNA: TGTGCCAGCAGCCCCCCCGACAGGTACGAGCAGTACTTC
D: TRBD1; V: TRBV9; J: TRBJ1-1; size: .; CDR3: CASSGGQNMNTEAFF; DNA: TGTGCCAGCAGCGGGGGACAGAACATGAACACTGAAGCTTTCTTT